The sequence of this T cell receptor (beta chain) was determined in a study of T cells after posttransplantation cyclophosphamide. The method was immunoSEQ multiplex PCR; TCRdb's version includes in-frame clones alone and lacks a portion of them. The sample shows tens of thousands of clones, no singletons; the ten largest hold around 7%. Whole-study results and caveats: Blood and skin or GI T cell repertoires showed limited TRB overlap. Donor-recipient repertoire similarity was low at 1-2 months, rising over year one.

In its sample, this clone was seen a few times. Antigen: not known. The clonotype originates from a woman aged 60-75 years in good health, CMV-negative, and a related stem cell transplant donor. Sample: PBMCs.

The CDR3 reads CASSLTGGLTDTQYF. In DNA form, the CDR3 reads TGTGCCAGCAGTCTGACGGGGGGGCTGACAGATACGCAGTATTTT. The chain uses TRBV25-1 and TRBJ2-3; 8 nucleotides line up with TRBD2. In germline, CDR1 is MGHDK, CDR2 SYGVNS. The CDR3 consists of 15 residues. V dropped 5 bases and J dropped 3; count of bases not matched to a gene: 7.